Shown below are 24 T cell receptor beta chains from a single sample sequenced in a study of blood T cell repertoires in COVID-19. TCRdb's table, derived via immunoSEQ multiplex PCR, lists solely in-frame clones and lacks some. Of some 100,000 clones in the sample, over 60% were seen once. Sequencing was performed on peripheral blood. These receptors were collected from a human donor in a cohort sampled during active or convalescent COVID-19.

This clone was seen a handful of times. The chain uses TRBV4-2 and TRBJ2-3; 8 bases map to TRBD2. This CDR3 is 15 amino acids long. With 0 bases clipped from V and 5 bases from J, the junction kept 4 bases outside the gene matches. In germline, CDR1 is LGHNA, CDR2 YNFKEQ. The CDR3: CASSQDSGKLDTQYF. The DNA of the CDR3 is TGTGCCAGCAGCCAAGATAGCGGGAAACTAGATACGCAGTATTTT.

The J gene is TRBJ1-6, the V gene TRBV3-1 (or the pseudogene TRBV3-2); 7 bases fit TRBD1. CDR1 is LGHDT and CDR2 is YNNKEL in the germline V gene (reference sequence). CDR3 length: 15 residues. V was pared by 5 bases and J by 3 bases, with 4 bases of the junction left unmatched. The CDR3 nucleotides are TGTGCCAGCAGCGGGGGACAGTACTATAATTCACCCCTCCACTTT. Translated, it gives CASSGGQYYNSPLHF.

V usage is TRBV5-1 and J usage is TRBJ2-3; 9 bases map to TRBD1. The CDR3 is 16 residues long. Germline V lookup: CDR1 SGHRS, CDR2 YFSETQ. V dropped 4 bases and J dropped 6; count of bases not matched to a gene: 12. CDR3 residues: CASSRLGGTGKDTQYF. DNA for the CDR3: TGCGCCAGCAGCCGGCTTGGCGGGACAGGGAAGGATACGCAGTATTTT. Combining the CDR3 with reference TRBV5-1 and TRBJ2-3 gives the whole variable domain KAGVTQTPRYLIKTRGQQVTLSCSPISGHRSVSWYQQTPGQGLQFLFEYFSETQRNKGNFPGRFSGRQFSNSRSEMNVSTLELGDSALYLCASSRLGGTGKDTQYFGPGTRLTVL.

This chain links TRBV6-2 or TRBV6-3 with TRBJ1-2; 8 bases agree with TRBD1. The germline V gene encodes CDR1 MNHEY and CDR2 SVGEGT. This CDR3 comprises 15 residues. V lost 3 bases, J lost 8 bases, and 11 bases stayed unmatched. CDR3 sequence: CASSYWAGGADGYTF. In nucleotides, the CDR3 is TGTGCCAGCAGTTATTGGGCAGGGGGCGCGGACGGCTACACCTTC.

V usage is TRBV18 and J usage is TRBJ1-3; D remains unclear. CDR1 and CDR2 (germline): KGHSH, LQKENI. Between the trimmed V and J ends, which lost 3 bases and 2 bases, there was a span of 20 bases. This CDR3 is built from 18 residues. The CDR3: CASSPPGLRLFPGNTIYF. The CDR3 nucleotides read TGTGCCAGCTCACCGCCCGGGTTGAGACTCTTTCCTGGAAACACCATATATTTT.

The rearrangement joins TRBV6-2 or TRBV6-3 to TRBJ1-1, with 7 bases aligning to TRBD1. Germline V gene data show CDR1 as MNHEY and CDR2 as SVGEGT. Losses at the gene ends were 5 bases for V and 4 bases for J; bases not matched to a gene: 7. This CDR3 has 14 amino acids. In nucleotides, the CDR3 is TGTGCCAGCAGTGGGACAGTTGCACGCACTGAAGCTTTCTTT. This sequence encodes CASSGTVARTEAFF.

The chain joins TRBV5-5 to TRBJ1-6, with D hard to call. The CDR3 covers 15 residues. V was cut by 1 base and J by 7 bases, with 12 bases left in between. Per the germline V gene, CDR1 is SGHKS and CDR2 is YYEKEE (reference sequence). For the CDR3, the DNA is TGTGCCAGCAGCTTGAGCCCAGGTTTAAATTCACCCCTCCACTTT. Amino acids: CASSLSPGLNSPLHF.

A few counts support this clone. This chain uses TRBV27 with TRBJ2-7; 8 bases fit TRBD2. The CDR3 runs 16 residues. CDR1 and CDR2 from the germline V gene are MNHEY and SMNVEV (reference sequence). V was pared by 3 bases and J by 0 bases, with 7 bases of the junction left unmatched. CDR3 loop: CASSLVGGTSSYEQYF. CDR3 DNA: TGTGCCAGCAGTTTGGTAGGGGGGACTAGCTCCTACGAGCAGTACTTC.

The chain combines TRBV4-3 with TRBJ2-1, with no clear D. The V end was cut by 0 bases, the J end by 7 bases, with 7 bases between. The germline V gene encodes CDR1 LGHNA and CDR2 YSLEER. The CDR3 is made up of 13 amino acids. CDR3 DNA: TGCGCCAGCAGCCAAGAGGTGCGGAATGAGCAGTTCTTC. Translation: CASSQEVRNEQFF.

The J gene is TRBJ2-1, the V gene TRBV29-1, with 12 bases lining up with TRBD1. Germline loops: CDR1 SQVTM, CDR2 ANQGSEA. Trimming took 6 bases from V and 8 from J; bases not matched to a gene: 2. The CDR3 totals 12 residues. CDR3: CSVGDRGHEQFF. The CDR3 nucleotides read TGCAGCGTCGGGGACAGGGGGCATGAGCAGTTCTTC.

The chain joins TRBV3-1 (or the pseudogene TRBV3-2) to TRBJ2-7, with 7 bases identical to TRBD1. V trimming: 1 base; J trimming: 0 bases; junction bases outside the gene matches: 3. The germline V gene has CDR1 LGHDT and CDR2 YNNKEL (reference sequence). This CDR3 has 15 residues. In DNA form, the CDR3 reads TGTGCCAGCAGCCAAGTCCCAGGGGGCTCCTACGAGCAGTACTTC. This gives the protein CASSQVPGGSYEQYF.

The rearrangement joins TRBV30 to TRBJ2-7; perhaps TRBD2 as D (5 bases). Germline CDR1 and CDR2: GTSNPN and SVGIG (reference sequence). With 2 bases removed from V and 7 bases from J, the gap between germline ends came to 12 bases. The CDR3 is 12 residues long. The CDR3 sequence: CAWSPGYGEQYF. CDR3 in DNA: TGTGCCTGGAGTCCGGGGTACGGGGAGCAGTACTTC.

This clone was detected only a few times. The chain links TRBV12-3 or TRBV12-4 to TRBJ2-1; maybe TRBD1 (6 bases). The CDR3 spans 12 residues. Trimming removed 6 bases at V and 10 bases at J, with 13 bases between. The CDR3 coding sequence is TGTGCCAGCAGATCAGACAGGCCCGAGCAGTTCTTC. Translation: CASRSDRPEQFF.

This clone occurred once. J is TRBJ2-2 and V is TRBV19; maybe TRBD2 (5 bases). Trimming removed 6 bases at V and 5 bases at J, with 13 bases between. This CDR3 region has 14 residues. Germline V lookup: CDR1 LNHDA, CDR2 SQIVND (reference sequence). As DNA, the CDR3 is TGTGCCAGTAGAGGGTGGGAGCCGACCGGGGAGCTGTTTTTT. Amino acids: CASRGWEPTGELFF.

The chain links TRBV14 to TRBJ2-7, with no clear D. Germline-derived CDR1 and CDR2 are SGHDN and FVKESK. Trimming removed 4 bases at V and 0 bases at J, with 10 bases between. The CDR3 has 14 amino acids. CDR3 nucleotide sequence: TGTGCCAGCAGCCCCCAACAGCTCTCCTACGAGCAGTACTTC. Translating it yields CASSPQQLSYEQYF. Full variable domain (rest looked up from reference TRBV14 and TRBJ2-7): EAGVTQFPSHSVIEKGQTVTLRCDPISGHDNLYWYRRVMGKEIKFLLHFVKESKQDESGMPNNRFLAERTGGTYSTLKVQPAELEDSGVYFCASSPQQLSYEQYFGPGTRLTVT.

The chain employs TRBV5-1 and TRBJ1-1; a weak D match, TRBD1 (6 bases). Looked up from germline, CDR1 is SGHRS and CDR2 is YFSETQ. This CDR3 contains 13 residues. Trimming took 0 bases from V and 3 from J, leaving 6 bases between them. CDR3 in amino acids: CASSLDRDTEAFF. The CDR3 DNA reads TGCGCCAGCAGCTTGGACAGGGACACTGAAGCTTTCTTT.

The rearrangement joins TRBV5-1 to TRBJ1-1; no clear D. The CDR3 loop spans 15 amino acids. Germline V CDR1 and CDR2: SGHRS, YFSETQ. The ends were cut back, 4 bases at V and 0 bases at J, with 13 bases in the middle. The DNA for the CDR3 is TGCGCCAGCAGCAGACCGGGAGTTCTGAACACTGAAGCTTTCTTT. Translated, it gives CASSRPGVLNTEAFF.

V gene TRBV11-2 combines with J gene TRBJ2-5; D not resolved. Germline V gives CDR1 SGHAT, CDR2 FQNNGV. CDR3 length equals 14 residues. V lost 6 bases to trimming and J lost 5 bases, with 16 bases between them. DNA for the CDR3: TGTGCCAGCAGGCGATCAATTGCCGGGGAGACCCAGTACTTC. Amino acids: CASRRSIAGETQYF.

This clone was picked up a small number of times. The J gene is TRBJ1-2, the V gene TRBV7-2; no clear D. Germline-derived CDR1 and CDR2 are SGHTA and FQGNSA. V lost 1 base to trimming and J lost 2 bases, with 5 bases between them. This CDR3 has 13 amino acids. The CDR3 nucleotides are TGTGCCAGCAGCTTAGGGCGGAACTATGGCTACACCTTC. Translation gives CASSLGRNYGYTF.

This clone has just one count. The rearrangement joins TRBV6-5 to TRBJ1-4; D unresolved. Germline CDR1 MNHEY, CDR2 SVGAGI. Trimming took 4 bases from V and 4 from J, leaving 7 bases between them. CDR3 size: 13 residues. The CDR3 region has the DNA TGTGCCAGCAGTTGGCAGGTTAATGAAAAACTGTTTTTT. It translates to CASSWQVNEKLFF.

The DNA of the CDR3 is TGTGCCAGCAGCCAGCTCACTAAAACTTCTGAAGCTTTCTTT. Its protein product is CASSQLTKTSEAFF. The chain is built from TRBV3-1 (or the pseudogene TRBV3-2) and TRBJ1-1; D remains ambiguous. V lost 3 bases and J lost 6, with 14 bases in between. CDR1 and CDR2 (germline): LGHDT, YNNKEL (reference sequence). The CDR3 runs to 14 residues.

The chain carries TRBV27 and TRBJ1-5; D possibly corresponds to TRBD1 (5 bases). CDR1 and CDR2 (germline): MNHEY, SMNVEV (reference sequence). This CDR3 region has 15 residues. V lost 6 bases to trimming and J lost 1 base, with 13 bases between them. The CDR3 coding sequence is TGTGCCAGCAGGTCAGGGATCTGGAGCAATCAGCCCCAGCATTTT. Translation: CASRSGIWSNQPQHF.

The chain carries TRBV9 and TRBJ2-1; 8 bases line up with TRBD1. Looked up from germline, CDR1 is SGDLS and CDR2 is YYNGEE. There are 15 residues in the CDR3. Trimming cost V 4 bases and J 5 bases; bases outside gene matches: 8. The CDR3: CASSLRTGINNEQFF. DNA of the CDR3: TGTGCCAGCAGCTTAAGGACAGGGATCAACAATGAGCAGTTCTTC.

V is TRBV5-1 and J is TRBJ1-1, with TRBD1 identical over 8 bases. The germline V gene encodes CDR1 SGHRS and CDR2 YFSETQ. The ends lost 0 bases at V and 8 bases at J; junction bases unmatched: 9. CDR3 length: 15 amino acids. The CDR3 DNA reads TGCGCCAGCAGCTTGGCCGGGGACAGGAACCAGGAAGCTTTCTTT. Residues: CASSLAGDRNQEAFF.